A selection of T cell receptor beta chains follows, all from one sample in a study of shared clonotypes between healthy human individuals. Produced via immunoSEQ multiplex PCR; TCRdb's table is partial and in-frame only. The table has about 2,500,000 clones, more than 80% seen once. Sequenced sample: naive CD4+ T cells sorted from blood. Every receptor here comes from a man between 18 and 29 years old in good health. CDR3s include the opening cysteine and the closing phenylalanine or tryptophan. Each record gives: CDR3 protein, CDR3 DNA, D gene, clone size, V gene, J gene. A D gene is named only where the DNA matches it firmly. Clone size is shown for a subset of rows, as once, few, many or a class of expanded clone.

CDR3 protein: CASSLQGAPYNEQFF
CDR3 DNA: TGCGCCAGCAGCTTGCAGGGGGCCCCCTACAATGAGCAGTTCTTC
D gene: TRBD1
clone size: -
V gene: TRBV5-1
J gene: TRBJ2-1

CDR3 protein: CASSEDRISYNEQFF
CDR3 DNA: TGTGCCAGCAGTGAAGACAGAATCTCCTACAATGAGCAGTTCTTC
D gene: -
clone size: -
V gene: TRBV6-1
J gene: TRBJ2-1

CDR3 protein: CATRLPNQPQHF
CDR3 DNA: TGTGCCACCAGGTTGCCTAATCAGCCCCAGCATTTT
D gene: -
clone size: few
V gene: TRBV15
J gene: TRBJ1-5

CDR3 protein: CASSRRTGVRTDTQYF
CDR3 DNA: TGCGCCAGCAGTCGAAGGACGGGAGTGCGCACAGATACGCAGTATTTT
D gene: -
clone size: once
V gene: TRBV5-1
J gene: TRBJ2-3

CDR3 protein: CASSLGGSTDTQYF
CDR3 DNA: TGCGCCAGCAGCCTCGGGGGGAGCACAGATACGCAGTATTTT
D gene: TRBD2
clone size: -
V gene: TRBV4-1
J gene: TRBJ2-3

CDR3 protein: CAISESMVDYGYTF
CDR3 DNA: TGTGCCATCAGTGAGTCGATGGTTGACTATGGCTACACCTTC
D gene: -
clone size: -
V gene: TRBV10-3
J gene: TRBJ1-2

CDR3 protein: CASSPTRTSGDEQFF
CDR3 DNA: TGTGCCAGCAGTCCAACACGGACTAGCGGGGATGAGCAGTTCTTC
D gene: TRBD2
clone size: -
V gene: TRBV6-6
J gene: TRBJ2-1

CDR3 protein: CASSALAGVRDTQYF
CDR3 DNA: TGTGCCAGCAGTGCGTTAGCGGGAGTGCGGGATACGCAGTATTTT
D gene: TRBD2
clone size: -
V gene: TRBV2
J gene: TRBJ2-3

CDR3 protein: CASSLSLVSGGAFNEQFF
CDR3 DNA: TGTGCCAGCTCCTTATCGCTTGTGAGCGGGGGGGCGTTTAATGAGCAGTTCTTC
D gene: TRBD2
clone size: -
V gene: TRBV11-2
J gene: TRBJ2-1

CDR3 protein: CASNLPGAGNYGYTF
CDR3 DNA: TGTGCCAGTAACCTGCCCGGAGCAGGGAACTATGGCTACACCTTC
D gene: -
clone size: -
V gene: TRBV19
J gene: TRBJ1-2

CDR3 protein: CASQSGGVYYEQYF
CDR3 DNA: TGTGCCAGCCAAAGTGGCGGGGTTTACTACGAGCAGTACTTC
D gene: -
clone size: -
V gene: TRBV7-9
J gene: TRBJ2-7

CDR3 protein: CASSPRTSGIQGYSYEQYF
CDR3 DNA: TGTGCCAGCAGTCCGCGGACTAGCGGGATTCAGGGTTACTCCTACGAGCAGTACTTC
D gene: TRBD2
clone size: -
V gene: TRBV27
J gene: TRBJ2-7

CDR3 protein: CASSQGTNYGYTF
CDR3 DNA: TGTGCCAGCTCACAGGGAACTAACTATGGCTACACCTTC
D gene: -
clone size: -
V gene: TRBV18
J gene: TRBJ1-2

CDR3 protein: CASSYSNLRGGYGYTF
CDR3 DNA: TGTGCCAGCAGTTACTCGAACTTAAGAGGGGGCTATGGCTACACCTTC
D gene: -
clone size: -
V gene: TRBV6-5
J gene: TRBJ1-2

CDR3 protein: CASSPGETQYF
CDR3 DNA: TGCGCCAGCAGCCCGGGAGAGACCCAGTACTTC
D gene: -
clone size: -
V gene: TRBV5-1
J gene: TRBJ2-5

CDR3 protein: CASTLRGATGELFF
CDR3 DNA: TGTGCCAGCACCTTACGGGGGGCCACCGGGGAGCTGTTTTTT
D gene: -
clone size: -
V gene: TRBV27
J gene: TRBJ2-2

CDR3 protein: CSALTGQMNTEAFF
CDR3 DNA: TGCAGCGCCCTTACGGGACAGATGAACACTGAAGCTTTCTTT
D gene: TRBD1
clone size: once
V gene: TRBV29-1
J gene: TRBJ1-1

CDR3 protein: CASSRTYGEDYGYTF
CDR3 DNA: TGCGCCAGCAGCCGGACCTACGGGGAGGACTATGGCTACACCTTC
D gene: -
clone size: -
V gene: TRBV5-1
J gene: TRBJ1-2

CDR3 protein: CASSPGINSNQPQHF
CDR3 DNA: TGTGCCAGCTCACCAGGAATCAATAGCAATCAGCCCCAGCATTTT
D gene: -
clone size: -
V gene: TRBV18
J gene: TRBJ1-5

CDR3 protein: CASSKREGSRNEQFF
CDR3 DNA: TGTGCCAGCAGTAAGCGGGAGGGTTCAAGGAATGAGCAGTTCTTC
D gene: TRBD2
clone size: once
V gene: TRBV2
J gene: TRBJ2-1

CDR3 protein: CASSHRDSRRNSPLHF
CDR3 DNA: TGTGCCAGCAGCCACCGGGACAGCCGACGTAATTCACCCCTCCACTTT
D gene: TRBD1
clone size: -
V gene: TRBV5-6
J gene: TRBJ1-6

CDR3 protein: CASKDKTSNQPQHF
CDR3 DNA: TGCGCCAGCAAAGACAAGACTAGCAATCAGCCCCAGCATTTT
D gene: -
clone size: -
V gene: TRBV10-2
J gene: TRBJ1-5

CDR3 protein: CASSEGTVLGSNF
CDR3 DNA: TGTGCCAGCAGTGAAGGGACAGTTTTAGGCAGTAACTTC
D gene: -
clone size: -
V gene: TRBV6-1
J gene: TRBJ2-7

CDR3 protein: CASRTAGRIHNEQFF
CDR3 DNA: TGTGCCAGTAGGACAGCGGGACGAATCCACAATGAGCAGTTCTTC
D gene: TRBD2
clone size: -
V gene: TRBV19
J gene: TRBJ2-1

CDR3 protein: CASSFQGNTEAFF
CDR3 DNA: TGTGCCAGCAGCTTTCAGGGTAACACTGAAGCTTTCTTT
D gene: -
clone size: -
V gene: TRBV7-8
J gene: TRBJ1-1

CDR3 protein: CASSQGRKDATNEKLFF
CDR3 DNA: TGCGCCAGCAGCCAAGGTCGAAAGGATGCAACTAATGAAAAACTGTTTTTT
D gene: -
clone size: -
V gene: TRBV4-3
J gene: TRBJ1-4

CDR3 protein: CASSFAGLDMYEQYF
CDR3 DNA: TGTGCCAGCAGCTTTGCGGGACTAGACATGTACGAGCAGTACTTC
D gene: TRBD2
clone size: -
V gene: TRBV11-1
J gene: TRBJ2-7

CDR3 protein: CASWRGGANTGELFF
CDR3 DNA: TGTGCCAGCTGGCGGGGGGGCGCGAACACCGGGGAGCTGTTTTTT
D gene: TRBD2
clone size: -
V gene: TRBV6-5
J gene: TRBJ2-2

CDR3 protein: CASSPPGPSYEQYF
CDR3 DNA: TGTGCCAGCTCACCCCCCGGGCCATCCTACGAGCAGTACTTC
D gene: -
clone size: -
V gene: TRBV18
J gene: TRBJ2-7

CDR3 protein: CASSASAQGTYGYTF
CDR3 DNA: TGTGCCAGCAGCGCATCTGCTCAGGGAACCTATGGCTACACCTTC
D gene: -
clone size: -
V gene: TRBV9
J gene: TRBJ1-2

CDR3 protein: CASSLGQAPQPQHF
CDR3 DNA: TGTGCCAGCAGCTTAGGACAGGCCCCTCAGCCCCAGCATTTT
D gene: -
clone size: -
V gene: TRBV7-2
J gene: TRBJ1-5

CDR3 protein: CASSQVRGTPNQPQHF
CDR3 DNA: TGCGCCAGCAGCCAAGTTCGGGGGACCCCTAATCAGCCCCAGCATTTT
D gene: -
clone size: -
V gene: TRBV4-1
J gene: TRBJ1-5

CDR3 protein: CASRRETGDNQPQHF
CDR3 DNA: TGTGCCAGCAGGAGGGAGACAGGGGACAATCAGCCCCAGCATTTT
D gene: TRBD1
clone size: -
V gene: TRBV6-1
J gene: TRBJ1-5

CDR3 protein: CASSLGVISYNEQFF
CDR3 DNA: TGTGCCAGCAGCTTAGGCGTTATCTCCTACAATGAGCAGTTCTTC
D gene: -
clone size: -
V gene: TRBV11-2
J gene: TRBJ2-1

CDR3 protein: CAWNLYNEQFF
CDR3 DNA: TGTGCCTGGAATCTTTACAATGAGCAGTTCTTC
D gene: -
clone size: -
V gene: TRBV30
J gene: TRBJ2-1

CDR3 protein: CASSIGYSTDTQYF
CDR3 DNA: TGTGCCAGTAGCATCGGCTACAGCACAGATACGCAGTATTTT
D gene: -
clone size: -
V gene: TRBV19
J gene: TRBJ2-3

CDR3 protein: CASSDAGGSEAFF
CDR3 DNA: TGTGCCAGCAGTGACGCGGGGGGGAGTGAAGCTTTCTTT
D gene: -
clone size: -
V gene: TRBV25-1
J gene: TRBJ1-1

CDR3 protein: CASSQDEGLGYGYTF
CDR3 DNA: TGCGCCAGCAGCCAAGATGAGGGACTTGGCTATGGCTACACCTTC
D gene: -
clone size: -
V gene: TRBV4-1
J gene: TRBJ1-2

CDR3 protein: CASGDRQTRPYNSPLHF
CDR3 DNA: TGTGCCAGCGGCGACCGACAGACTAGACCCTATAATTCACCCCTCCACTTT
D gene: -
clone size: -
V gene: TRBV7-2
J gene: TRBJ1-6

CDR3 protein: CASNRGRLYGYTF
CDR3 DNA: TGTGCCAGCAATCGGGGCAGACTCTATGGCTACACCTTC
D gene: -
clone size: -
V gene: TRBV2
J gene: TRBJ1-2

CDR3 protein: CASSDSTGTSGTTGELFF
CDR3 DNA: TGCGCCAGCAGCGACAGCACAGGGACTAGCGGTACCACCGGGGAGCTGTTTTTT
D gene: TRBD2
clone size: once
V gene: TRBV5-1
J gene: TRBJ2-2

CDR3 protein: CASSKPGWGTEAFF
CDR3 DNA: TGCGCCAGCAGCAAGCCAGGGTGGGGGACTGAAGCTTTCTTT
D gene: -
clone size: -
V gene: TRBV5-1
J gene: TRBJ1-1

CDR3 protein: CASLPSDSLNEKLFF
CDR3 DNA: TGTGCCAGCTTACCTTCTGACAGCCTTAATGAAAAACTGTTTTTT
D gene: -
clone size: once
V gene: TRBV6-6
J gene: TRBJ1-4

CDR3 protein: CASSRFGANEKLFF
CDR3 DNA: TGTGCCAGCAGCCGCTTTGGGGCGAATGAAAAACTGTTTTTT
D gene: -
clone size: -
V gene: TRBV14
J gene: TRBJ1-4

CDR3 protein: CASSVARTGGMNTEAFF
CDR3 DNA: TGTGCCAGCAGCGTAGCCCGGACAGGCGGCATGAACACTGAAGCTTTCTTT
D gene: TRBD1
clone size: -
V gene: TRBV9
J gene: TRBJ1-1

CDR3 protein: CASLGGVGTDTQYF
CDR3 DNA: TGTGCCTCATTAGGGGGGGTGGGCACAGATACGCAGTATTTT
D gene: -
clone size: -
V gene: TRBV28
J gene: TRBJ2-3

CDR3 protein: CASSLTSGDYNEQFF
CDR3 DNA: TGTGCCAGCAGCTTAACTAGCGGGGACTACAATGAGCAGTTCTTC
D gene: TRBD2
clone size: -
V gene: TRBV6-5
J gene: TRBJ2-1

CDR3 protein: CASSVAERWANEQFF
CDR3 DNA: TGTGCCAGCAGCGTAGCTGAAAGGTGGGCCAATGAGCAGTTCTTC
D gene: -
clone size: -
V gene: TRBV9
J gene: TRBJ2-1

CDR3 protein: CASSLTVGPLHF
CDR3 DNA: TGTGCCAGCAGCTTAACGGTGGGACCCCTCCACTTT
D gene: -
clone size: few
V gene: TRBV7-3
J gene: TRBJ1-6

CDR3 protein: CSVVTTSTDTQYF
CDR3 DNA: TGCAGCGTTGTGACAACTAGCACAGATACGCAGTATTTT
D gene: -
clone size: -
V gene: TRBV29-1
J gene: TRBJ2-3

CDR3 protein: CSVAQGLVGNTIYF
CDR3 DNA: TGCAGCGTGGCACAGGGGCTTGTAGGAAACACCATATATTTT
D gene: TRBD1
clone size: -
V gene: TRBV29-1
J gene: TRBJ1-3

CDR3 protein: CASSGPRQGAATDTQYF
CDR3 DNA: TGCGCCAGCAGTGGCCCTCGACAGGGGGCCGCCACAGATACGCAGTATTTT
D gene: TRBD1
clone size: -
V gene: TRBV10-1
J gene: TRBJ2-3

CDR3 protein: CASSDVGTQYF
CDR3 DNA: TGTGCCAGCAGCGATGTCGGGACCCAGTACTTC
D gene: -
clone size: -
V gene: TRBV7-2
J gene: TRBJ2-5

CDR3 protein: CASSSDRGHNEQFF
CDR3 DNA: TGTGCCAGCAGTTCGGACAGGGGGCACAATGAGCAGTTCTTC
D gene: TRBD1
clone size: once
V gene: TRBV27
J gene: TRBJ2-1

CDR3 protein: CASSESGPSRSYNEQFF
CDR3 DNA: TGTGCCAGCAGTGAGTCCGGCCCCTCGAGGTCCTACAATGAGCAGTTCTTC
D gene: -
clone size: once
V gene: TRBV25-1
J gene: TRBJ2-1

CDR3 protein: CASSTRQGAWETQYF
CDR3 DNA: TGTGCCAGCAGCACTCGACAGGGGGCTTGGGAGACCCAGTACTTC
D gene: TRBD1
clone size: -
V gene: TRBV7-9
J gene: TRBJ2-5

CDR3 protein: CASSYGRGGYTF
CDR3 DNA: TGTGCCAGCAGTTACGGCAGGGGAGGCTACACCTTC
D gene: -
clone size: -
V gene: TRBV6-5
J gene: TRBJ1-2